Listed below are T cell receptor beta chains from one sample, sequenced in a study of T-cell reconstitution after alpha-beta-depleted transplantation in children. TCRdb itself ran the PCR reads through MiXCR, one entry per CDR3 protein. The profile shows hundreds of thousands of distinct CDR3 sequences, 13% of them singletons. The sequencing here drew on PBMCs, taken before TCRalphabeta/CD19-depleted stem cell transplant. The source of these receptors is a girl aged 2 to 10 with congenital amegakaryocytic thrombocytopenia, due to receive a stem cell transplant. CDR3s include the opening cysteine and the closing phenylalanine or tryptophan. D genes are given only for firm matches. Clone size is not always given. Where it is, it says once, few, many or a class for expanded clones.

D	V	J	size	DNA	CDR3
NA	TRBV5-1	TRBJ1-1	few	TGCGCCAGCAGACCGGACAGCTACACTGAAGCTTTCTTT	CASRPDSYTEAFF
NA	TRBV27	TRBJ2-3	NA	TGTGCCAGCAGTACCTTTAACGGGAGAGGGGCAGATACGCAGTATTTT	CASSTFNGRGADTQYF
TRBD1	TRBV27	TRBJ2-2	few	TGTGCCAGCAGTTCTCAGGGGGCTTCCGGGGAGCTGTTTTTT	CASSSQGASGELFF
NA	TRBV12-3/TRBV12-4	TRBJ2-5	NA	TGTGCCAGCAGTTTTGGGACAAACAACCAAGAGACCCAGTACTTC	CASSFGTNNQETQYF
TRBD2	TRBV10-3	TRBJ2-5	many	TGTGCCACGGGGGCCGGGACTAGCGGCTTCCAAGAGACCCAGTACTTC	CATGAGTSGFQETQYF
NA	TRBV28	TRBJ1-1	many	TGTGCCAGCAGTTTTTGGGGGCTTGGAGTGAACACTGAAGCTTTCTTT	CASSFWGLGVNTEAFF
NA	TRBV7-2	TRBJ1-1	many	TGTGCCAGCAGCTTAGTTCCCAGGGTCACTGAAGCTTTCTTT	CASSLVPRVTEAFF
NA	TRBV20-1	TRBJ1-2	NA	TGCAGTGCTATAAGAGGGATTTATGGCTACACCTTC	CSAIRGIYGYTF
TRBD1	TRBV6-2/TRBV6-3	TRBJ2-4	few	TGTGCCAGCAAGAAACAGGGGGCCCAGCCAGCCAAAAACATTCAGTACTTC	CASKKQGAQPAKNIQYF
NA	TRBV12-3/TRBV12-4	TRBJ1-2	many	TGTGCCAGCAGTTTCTTGGGACACCTCTATGGCTACACCTTC	CASSFLGHLYGYTF
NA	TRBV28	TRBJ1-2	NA	TGTGCCAGCATTAGGGCTGGCTATGGCTACACCTTC	CASIRAGYGYTF
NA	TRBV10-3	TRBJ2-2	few	TGTGCCATCAGTGATGGGGGGGAGCTGTTTTTT	CAISDGGELFF
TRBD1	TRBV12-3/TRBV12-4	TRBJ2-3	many	TGTGCCAGCAGTTTGGCGACAGGGTCAGATACGCAGTATTTT	CASSLATGSDTQYF
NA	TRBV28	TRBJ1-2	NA	TGTGCCAGCAGGCAGCGTCGACTAATAGGCTACACCTTC	CASRQRRLIGYTF
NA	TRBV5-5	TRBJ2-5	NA	TGTGCCAGCAGCTCACAGGGTGAGGCAGAGACCCAGTACTTC	CASSSQGEAETQYF
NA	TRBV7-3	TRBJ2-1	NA	TGTGCCAGCAGCTCCTTTGCCTACAATGAGCAGTTCTTC	CASSSFAYNEQFF
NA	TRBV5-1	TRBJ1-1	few	TGCGCCAGCAGCTTTCGACAGACGACCTTGAACACTGAAGCTTTCTTT	CASSFRQTTLNTEAFF
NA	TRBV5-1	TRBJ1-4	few	TGCGCCAGCAGCTTGGGAGGGGTTGCCGAAAAACTGTTTTTT	CASSLGGVAEKLFF
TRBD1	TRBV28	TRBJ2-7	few	TGTGCCAGCTGGAGACAGGGGCCCTACGAGCAGTACTTC	CASWRQGPYEQYF
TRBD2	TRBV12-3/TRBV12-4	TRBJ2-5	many	TGTGCCAGCAGTCCCACTAGCGGGAGGGCCGGAGAGACCCAGTACTTC	CASSPTSGRAGETQYF
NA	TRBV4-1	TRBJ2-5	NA	TGCGCCAGCGGCCAAGGACCTGGCCAAGAGACCCAGTACTTC	CASGQGPGQETQYF
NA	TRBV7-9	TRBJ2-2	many	TGTGCCAGCAGCACGACGACAGTCATCGGGGAGCTGTTTTTT	CASSTTTVIGELFF
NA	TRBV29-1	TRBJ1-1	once	TGCAGCGTTGGGACGCAAAGGGACACTGAAGCTTTCTTT	CSVGTQRDTEAFF
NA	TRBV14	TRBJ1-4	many	TGTGCCAGCAGCCAAGATCGACAGGAAGATGAAAAACTGTTTTTT	CASSQDRQEDEKLFF
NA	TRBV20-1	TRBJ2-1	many	TGCAGTGCTAGAGATCTCCCTCCTAGCGCCAATGAGCAGTTCTTC	CSARDLPPSANEQFF
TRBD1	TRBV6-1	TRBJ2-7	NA	TGTGCCAGCAAACCCCGGGACAGATCCTACGAGCAGTACTTC	CASKPRDRSYEQYF
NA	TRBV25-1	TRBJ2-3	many	TGTGCCAGCAGTGAAGCGGGACGACACACAGATACGCAGTATTTT	CASSEAGRHTDTQYF
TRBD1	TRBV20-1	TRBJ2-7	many	TGCAGTGCTGGAGGTTTGGGACAGGGGTACGAGCAGTACTTC	CSAGGLGQGYEQYF
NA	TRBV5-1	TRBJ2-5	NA	TGCGCCAGCAGCTTGGCAGGCAGGGGTCCAAAAGAGACCCAGTACTTC	CASSLAGRGPKETQYF
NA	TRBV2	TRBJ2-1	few	TGTGCCAGCAGTGAAGCTGGATTCGGGCGGGAGCAGTTCTTC	CASSEAGFGREQFF
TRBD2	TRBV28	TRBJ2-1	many	TGTGCCAGCAGTCTGAGGACTAGCGGGAGGCACAATGAGCAGTTCTTC	CASSLRTSGRHNEQFF
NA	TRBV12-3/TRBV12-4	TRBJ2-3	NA	TGTGCCAGCAGCGCTGCGAACCGACCGACGCAGTATTTT	CASSAANRPTQYF
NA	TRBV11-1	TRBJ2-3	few	TGTGCCAGCAGCTCTCAGGGGCGGTCGGCAGGGATCGTCACAGATACGCAGTATTTT	CASSSQGRSAGIVTDTQYF
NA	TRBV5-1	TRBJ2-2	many	TGCGCCAGCAGCTTGGTATCAGGGCACGGCGCCGGGGAGCTGTTTTTT	CASSLVSGHGAGELFF
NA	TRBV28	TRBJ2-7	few	TGTGCCAGCAGTTGGCAGGGGACATCCTACGAGCAGTACTTC	CASSWQGTSYEQYF
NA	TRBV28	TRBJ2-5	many	TGTGCCAGCAGCCCTGGACAGCGCCGGCAAGAGACCCAGTACTTC	CASSPGQRRQETQYF
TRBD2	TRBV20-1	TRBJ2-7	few	TGCAGTGCTAGAGACCTCTTTAGCGGGACATCCTACGAGCAGTACTTC	CSARDLFSGTSYEQYF
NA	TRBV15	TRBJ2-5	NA	TGTGCCACCAGCAGAGATTTTAGCGGCCAAGAGACCCAGTACTTC	CATSRDFSGQETQYF
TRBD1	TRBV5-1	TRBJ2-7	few	TGCGCCAGCAGCTTGGCGAGGACAGGGGACCCCTACGAGCAGTACTTC	CASSLARTGDPYEQYF
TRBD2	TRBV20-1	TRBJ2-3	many	TGCAGTGCTAGAGATCCGTTTCCCGGGACTAGCTGGATGTCAGATACGCAGTATTTT	CSARDPFPGTSWMSDTQYF
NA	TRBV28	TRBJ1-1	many	TGTGCCAGCACCCACTCCGATGGGCTGCGCACTGAAGCTTTCTTT	CASTHSDGLRTEAFF
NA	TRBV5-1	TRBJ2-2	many	TGCGCCAGCAGCTTGGTCTTCGGGAACACCGGGGAGCTGTTTTTT	CASSLVFGNTGELFF
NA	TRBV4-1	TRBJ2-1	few	TGCGCCAGCAGCCAAGATGCCCTAGGACCTTTTGACAATGAGCAGTTCTTC	CASSQDALGPFDNEQFF
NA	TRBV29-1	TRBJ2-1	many	TGCAGCGTTGAAGACGGGGCAGGCGAGCAGTTCTTC	CSVEDGAGEQFF
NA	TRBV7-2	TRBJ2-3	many	TGTGCCAGCAGCTTTGTATTCGGGACTAGCACAGATACGCAGTATTTT	CASSFVFGTSTDTQYF
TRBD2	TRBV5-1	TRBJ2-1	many	TGCGCCAGCAGGAGCCTGGGACTAACCTACAATGAGCAGTTCTTC	CASRSLGLTYNEQFF
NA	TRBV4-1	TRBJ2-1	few	TGCGCCAGCAGCCTACTCCGTGACACCAATGAGCAGTTCTTC	CASSLLRDTNEQFF
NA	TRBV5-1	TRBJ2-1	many	TGCGCCAGCGGATCTAGTAGTGAGCAGTTCTTC	CASGSSSEQFF
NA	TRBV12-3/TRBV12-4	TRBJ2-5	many	TGTGCCAGCAGTTTGGGAGGGGGCGAAGAGACCCAGTACTTC	CASSLGGGEETQYF
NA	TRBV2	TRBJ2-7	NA	TGTGCCAGCAGTTCCGACTTGCCCTACGAGCAGTACTTC	CASSSDLPYEQYF